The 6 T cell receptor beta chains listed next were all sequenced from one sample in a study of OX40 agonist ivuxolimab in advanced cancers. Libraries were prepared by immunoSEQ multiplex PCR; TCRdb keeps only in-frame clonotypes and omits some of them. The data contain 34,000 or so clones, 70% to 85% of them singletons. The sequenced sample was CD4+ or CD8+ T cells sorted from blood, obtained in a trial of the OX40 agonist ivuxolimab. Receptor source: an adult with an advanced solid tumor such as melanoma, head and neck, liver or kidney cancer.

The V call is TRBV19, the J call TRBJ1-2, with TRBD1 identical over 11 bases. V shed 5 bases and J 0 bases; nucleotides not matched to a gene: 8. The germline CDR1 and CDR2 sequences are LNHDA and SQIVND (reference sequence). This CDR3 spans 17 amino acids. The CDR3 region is CASSLRDRGNPNYGYTF. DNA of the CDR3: TGTGCCAGTAGTCTCCGGGACAGGGGGAACCCTAACTATGGCTACACCTTC.

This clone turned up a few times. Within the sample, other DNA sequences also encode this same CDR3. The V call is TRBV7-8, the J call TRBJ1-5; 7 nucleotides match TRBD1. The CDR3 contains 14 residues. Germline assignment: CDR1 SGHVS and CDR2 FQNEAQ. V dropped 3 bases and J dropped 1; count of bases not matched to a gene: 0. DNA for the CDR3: TGTGCCAGCAGCTTGACAGGGAGCAATCAGCCCCAGCATTTT. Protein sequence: CASSLTGSNQPQHF.

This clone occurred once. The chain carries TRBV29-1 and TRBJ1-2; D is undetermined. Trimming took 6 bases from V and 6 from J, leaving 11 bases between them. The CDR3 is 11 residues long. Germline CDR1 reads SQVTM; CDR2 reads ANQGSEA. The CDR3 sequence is CSVPLKDGYTF. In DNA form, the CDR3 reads TGCAGCGTGCCCTTGAAGGATGGCTACACCTTC.

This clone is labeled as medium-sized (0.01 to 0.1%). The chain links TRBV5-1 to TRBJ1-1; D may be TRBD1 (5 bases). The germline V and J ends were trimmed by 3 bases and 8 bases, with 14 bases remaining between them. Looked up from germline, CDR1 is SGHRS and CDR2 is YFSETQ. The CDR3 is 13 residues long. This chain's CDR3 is CASSWGKEREAFF. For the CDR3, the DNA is TGCGCCAGCAGCTGGGGGAAGGAACGCGAAGCTTTCTTT.

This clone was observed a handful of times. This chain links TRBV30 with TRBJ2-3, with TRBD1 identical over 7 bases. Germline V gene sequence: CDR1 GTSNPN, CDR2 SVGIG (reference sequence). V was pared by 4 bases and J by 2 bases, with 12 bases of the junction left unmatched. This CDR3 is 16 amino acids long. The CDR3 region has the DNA TGTGCCTGGAAGGAGAAGGACAGGACTGTCACAGATACGCAGTATTTT. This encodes CAWKEKDRTVTDTQYF.

The CDR3 DNA follows: TGTGCCAGCAGCTCCCGGGGGGGCCTTTCAGATACGCAGTATTTT. It specifies CASSSRGGLSDTQYF. The J gene is TRBJ2-3, the V gene TRBV11-2, with 8 bases fitting TRBD2. Germline assignment: CDR1 SGHAT and CDR2 FQNNGV. The length of the CDR3 is 15 residues. Trimming cost V 4 bases and J 4 bases; bases outside gene matches: 7. The full variable domain, its missing parts supplied by reference TRBV11-2 and TRBJ2-3, is EAGVAQSPRYKIIEKRQSVAFWCNPISGHATLYWYQQILGQGPKLLIQFQNNGVVDDSQLPKDRFSAERLKGVDSTLKIQPAKLEDSAVYLCASSSRGGLSDTQYFGPGTRLTVL.